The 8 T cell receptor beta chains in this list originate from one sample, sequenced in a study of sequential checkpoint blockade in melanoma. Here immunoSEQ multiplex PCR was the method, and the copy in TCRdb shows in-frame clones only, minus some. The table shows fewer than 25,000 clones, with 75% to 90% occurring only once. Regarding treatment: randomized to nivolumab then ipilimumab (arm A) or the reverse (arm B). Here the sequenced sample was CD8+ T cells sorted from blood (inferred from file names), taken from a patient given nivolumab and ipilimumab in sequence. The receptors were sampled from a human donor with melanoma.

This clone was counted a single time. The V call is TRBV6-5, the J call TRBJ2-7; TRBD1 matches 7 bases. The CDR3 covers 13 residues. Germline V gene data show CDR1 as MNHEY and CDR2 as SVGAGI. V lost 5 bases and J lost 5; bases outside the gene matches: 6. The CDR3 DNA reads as TGTGCCAGCAGTCAGGACAGGCCGGACGAGCAGTACTTC. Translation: CASSQDRPDEQYF.

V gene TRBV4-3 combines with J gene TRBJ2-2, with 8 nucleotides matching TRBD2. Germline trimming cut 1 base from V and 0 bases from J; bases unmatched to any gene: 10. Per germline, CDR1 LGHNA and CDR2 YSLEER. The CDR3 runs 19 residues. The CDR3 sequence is CASSQGRGGSSANTGELFF. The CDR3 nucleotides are TGCGCCAGCAGCCAAGGCCGGGGGGGAAGCAGTGCGAACACCGGGGAGCTGTTTTTT.

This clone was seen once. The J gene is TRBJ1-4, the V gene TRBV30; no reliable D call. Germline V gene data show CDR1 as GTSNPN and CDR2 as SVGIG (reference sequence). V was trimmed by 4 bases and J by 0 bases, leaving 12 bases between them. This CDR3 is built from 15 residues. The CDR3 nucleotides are TGTGCCTGGAACTATGGAGCAGCAACTAATGAAAAACTGTTTTTT. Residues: CAWNYGAATNEKLFF.

In DNA form, the CDR3 reads TGTGCCAGCAGTGAGCCCGGGTCAGGAAACACCATATATTTT. This encodes CASSEPGSGNTIYF. The chain employs TRBV2 and TRBJ1-3; D call uncertain. Trimming took 3 bases from V and 4 from J, leaving 10 bases between them. CDR3 length: 14 amino acids. Germline CDR1 is SNHLY and CDR2 is FYNNEI.

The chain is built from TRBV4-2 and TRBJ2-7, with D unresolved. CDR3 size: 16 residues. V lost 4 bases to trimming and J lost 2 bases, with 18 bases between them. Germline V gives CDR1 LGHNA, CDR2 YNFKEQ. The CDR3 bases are TGTGCCAGCAGCCCCGACGTGGGCTCACTGACCTACGAGCAGTACTTC. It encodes CASSPDVGSLTYEQYF.

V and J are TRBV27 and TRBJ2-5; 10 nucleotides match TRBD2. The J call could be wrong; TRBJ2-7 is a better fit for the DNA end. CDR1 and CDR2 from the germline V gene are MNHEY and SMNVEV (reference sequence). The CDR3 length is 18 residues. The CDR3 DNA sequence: TGTGCCAGCAGTCCCAGCCTACCCCTAGCGGGAGAATTAGACGAGCAGTACTTC. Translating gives CASSPSLPLAGELDEQYF.

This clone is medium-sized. The CDR3 nucleotides are TGTGCCAGCAGAGAGGGTGTGGGACTTCCTGAAGCTTTCTTT. It is translated as CASREGVGLPEAFF. The V and J genes are TRBV27 and TRBJ1-1; perhaps TRBD1 as D (5 bases). This CDR3 region has 14 residues. V lost 6 bases and J lost 6, with 17 bases in between. Germline V gene data show CDR1 as MNHEY and CDR2 as SMNVEV (reference sequence).

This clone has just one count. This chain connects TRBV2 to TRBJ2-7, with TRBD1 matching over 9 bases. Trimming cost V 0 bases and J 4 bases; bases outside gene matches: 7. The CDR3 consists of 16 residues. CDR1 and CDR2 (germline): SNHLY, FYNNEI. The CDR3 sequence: CASSEAAGTGYYEQYF. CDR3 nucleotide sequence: TGTGCCAGCAGTGAAGCGGCCGGGACAGGGTATTACGAGCAGTACTTC.